These T cell receptor beta chains were read from a single sample in a study of cytomegalovirus exposure and HLA in healthy donors. Assay used: immunoSEQ multiplex PCR; TCRdb lists only in-frame clones, some missing. This sample carries about 130,000 clones, 89% of them seen once, and the ten largest clones take roughly 1.2%. The specimen was PBMCs. The receptors here all came from a woman under 30 in good health and CMV-seronegative. Each CDR3 is given with its conserved first and last residue. The order of the fields is J gene, D gene, clone size, CDR3 length, V gene, CDR3 DNA, CDR3 protein. D genes are given only for firm matches. Clone size is not always given. Where it is, it says once, few, many or a class for expanded clones.

>TRBJ1-2|TRBD1|NA|13|TRBV9
TGTGCCAGCAGCGCCATCCCGGGACAGGGCTACACCTTC
CASSAIPGQGYTF
>TRBJ2-3|TRBD2|NA|18|TRBV2
TGTGCCAGCAGGACTAGCGGGGGGCTGATCACTCGCACAGATACGCAGTATTTT
CASRTSGGLITRTDTQYF
>TRBJ1-5|NA|NA|14|TRBV2
TGTGCCAGCAGTGAAGCGCTTCGGGGACAGCCCCAGCATTTT
CASSEALRGQPQHF
>TRBJ2-7|TRBD2|NA|17|TRBV7-6
TGTGCCAGCAGCTTAGGGGCCACCGGGACTAGCGTCCCCGAGCAGTACTTC
CASSLGATGTSVPEQYF
>TRBJ2-6|NA|NA|13|TRBV5-6
TGTGCCAGCAGCTTGGGGCGGGTTAGGGCCCTGACTTTC
CASSLGRVRALTF
>TRBJ1-5|NA|NA|16|TRBV6-1
TGTGCCAGCAGTGCCTCGCAGGGGTGGGGGAATCAGCCCCAGCATTTT
CASSASQGWGNQPQHF
>TRBJ2-1|NA|NA|14|TRBV5-4
TGTGCCAGCAGCTTGGAGTGGTCGGGGAATGAGCAGTTCTTC
CASSLEWSGNEQFF
>TRBJ2-2|NA|NA|14|TRBV18
TGTGCCAGCTCAGAACAGGAGAACACCGGGGAGCTGTTTTTT
CASSEQENTGELFF
>TRBJ1-2|TRBD1|NA|13|TRBV6-5
TGTGCCAGCAGTTACCCACAGGGGGTAGGCTACACCTTC
CASSYPQGVGYTF
>TRBJ2-3|NA|NA|14|TRBV29-1
TGCAGCGTTTCGGGGACTGGGAGCACAGATACGCAGTATTTT
CSVSGTGSTDTQYF
>TRBJ1-2|TRBD1|NA|14|TRBV28
TGTGCCAGCAGTTTATTACAGGGGGCGTATGGCTACACCTTC
CASSLLQGAYGYTF
>TRBJ2-3|TRBD1|NA|15|TRBV11-1
TGTGCCAGCAGCAAGGGGGCTCTTATCACAGATACGCAGTATTTT
CASSKGALITDTQYF
>TRBJ1-2|NA|NA|14|TRBV19
TGTGCCAGTAGTATCCCCGGGGTCCAATATGGCTACACCTTC
CASSIPGVQYGYTF
>TRBJ2-7|TRBD1|NA|15|TRBV19
TGTGCCAGTAGACGGGACAGGGGGAACTCCTACGAGCAGTACTTC
CASRRDRGNSYEQYF
>TRBJ1-2|TRBD1|NA|17|TRBV19
TGTGCCAGTATTTCGGGCGCCGCAAAACAGGGGTACTATGGCTACACCTTC
CASISGAAKQGYYGYTF
>TRBJ2-7|NA|NA|15|TRBV19
TGTGCCAGTAGTAACCAGGGCTCCAATAAAGCCGAGCAGTACTTC
CASSNQGSNKAEQYF
>TRBJ1-2|TRBD1|NA|13|TRBV6-4
TGTGCCAGCAGTGACGGGACAGGGAGGTTGTACACCTTC
CASSDGTGRLYTF
>TRBJ1-4|TRBD1|NA|16|TRBV5-1
TGCGCCAGCAGCCCACAGCCGGGACAGGGTGATGAAAAACTGTTTTTT
CASSPQPGQGDEKLFF
>TRBJ1-2|NA|once|15|TRBV6-6
TGTGCCAGCAGTTCTCAAATCTCCAGGGGCTATGGCTACACCTTC
CASSSQISRGYGYTF
>TRBJ2-3|NA|NA|13|TRBV9
TGTGCCAGCAGCAGGGGTGATACAGATACGCAGTATTTT
CASSRGDTDTQYF
>TRBJ2-1|TRBD2|NA|14|TRBV5-1
TGCGCCAGCAGTCAGACTAGCGGTACAATGAAGCAGTTCTTC
CASSQTSGTMKQFF
>TRBJ2-3|TRBD2|NA|17|TRBV18
TGTGCCAGCTCACCTAGGACTAGCGGGGCGGCGGGAGATACGCAGTATTTT
CASSPRTSGAAGDTQYF
>TRBJ1-2|TRBD1|NA|15|TRBV5-1
TGCGCCAGCAGTCAAGGCGGGACAGCGGATCAAGTTCTAGCCTTC
CASSQGGTADQVLAF
>TRBJ1-4|NA|NA|13|TRBV7-9
TGTGCCAGCACCGGAGGGAACGGTGAAAAACTGTTTTTT
CASTGGNGEKLFF
>TRBJ2-7|NA|NA|12|TRBV4-1
TGCGCCAGCAGCGAGACTTCGGGCGAGCAGTACTTC
CASSETSGEQYF
>TRBJ2-3|TRBD2|NA|15|TRBV5-6
TGTGCCAGCAGCAGCCGACTAGCGGGGGTCGATACGCAGTATTTT
CASSSRLAGVDTQYF
>TRBJ1-5|NA|NA|14|TRBV6-1
TGTGCCAGCAGGGACCTACAGGTCAATCAGCCCCAGCATTTT
CASRDLQVNQPQHF
>TRBJ2-3|NA|once|17|TRBV5-1
TGCGCCAGCAGCTTGAGGGTCACAGGAGCTAGCACAGATACGCAGTATTTT
CASSLRVTGASTDTQYF
>TRBJ1-6|TRBD1|NA|19|TRBV4-2
TGTGCCAGCAGCCATGAATACGGGACAGGTCGTGTAATGGATTCACCCCTCCACTTT
CASSHEYGTGRVMDSPLHF
>TRBJ1-2|TRBD1|NA|15|TRBV18
TGTGCCAGCTCGCCAAACAGGGGGCTAGACTATGGCTACACCTTC
CASSPNRGLDYGYTF
>TRBJ1-1|NA|NA|15|TRBV18
TGTGCCAGCTCGCCTGAAGCGGGGAGGAACACTGAAGCTTTCTTT
CASSPEAGRNTEAFF
>TRBJ2-7|TRBD1|NA|15|TRBV19
TGTGCCAGTAGTCTCAAATGGACAGGGGGCTGGGAGCAGTACTTC
CASSLKWTGGWEQYF
>TRBJ1-1|TRBD1|NA|14|TRBV27
TGTGCCAGCAGTCCCAGGGGGCTTATCGGTGAAGCTTTCTTT
CASSPRGLIGEAFF
>TRBJ1-2|TRBD1|NA|12|TRBV5-1
TGCGCCTCCGGGGACAGCCTCTATGGCTACACCTTC
CASGDSLYGYTF
>TRBJ1-3|TRBD1|once|12|TRBV5-4
TGTGCCAGCAGCTACAGGGGAGACACCATATATTTT
CASSYRGDTIYF
>TRBJ2-6|NA|NA|15|TRBV15
TGTGCCACCAGCAGAGCAGACTCTGGGGCCAACGTCCTGACTTTC
CATSRADSGANVLTF
>TRBJ2-7|TRBD1|NA|15|TRBV5-1
TGCGCCAGCAGCTCTCGACAGGGGGGCGCCTACGAGCAGTACTTC
CASSSRQGGAYEQYF
>TRBJ2-1|TRBD2|NA|14|TRBV2
TGTGCCAGCAGGCTACCCGGGACTAGCGGGTCGGAGTTCTTC
CASRLPGTSGSEFF
>TRBJ1-6|NA|NA|15|TRBV5-4
TGTGCCAGCAGACTCGGCACAGAATATAATTCACCCCTCCACTTT
CASRLGTEYNSPLHF
>TRBJ2-5|TRBD1|NA|15|TRBV2
TGTGCCAGCAGTGAAAGGGGACAGGGTAGCGAGACCCAGTACTTC
CASSERGQGSETQYF
>TRBJ2-7|NA|NA|11|TRBV6-1
TGTGCCAGCAGTGATCACTACGAGCAGTACTTC
CASSDHYEQYF
>TRBJ1-1|TRBD1|NA|13|TRBV29-1
TGCAGCGTTCGGACAGGGGTGAACACTGAAGCTTTCTTT
CSVRTGVNTEAFF